This T cell receptor beta chain was identified during a study of human T cells and chemical hapten exposure. Overall study: Diphenylcyclopropenone was administered weekly to the scalp of patients throughout the roughly 22-week study. Patients, a majority of them female, were diagnosed with alopecia areata, totalis or universalis.

Time point defined: patch test 1, 2 weeks after DPC sensitization. The sample's treatment: therapeutic diphenylcyclopropenone sensitization with weekly scalp DPC. This clonotype was counted at least ten times. Germline loops: CDR1 DFQATT, CDR2 SNEGSKA (reference sequence). With 5 bases clipped from V and 3 bases from J, the junction kept 3 bases outside the gene matches. CDR3 size: 13 residues. MiXCR, run by TCRdb on the RACE reads, gives a single entry per CDR3 protein. The table has 65,000 to 85,000 distinct CDR3 sequences, approximately 10% seen once. The sample was whole blood, taken in connection with sensitization to the hapten diphenylcyclopropenone (DPC). The V gene is TRBV20-1, the J gene TRBJ2-7; TRBD2 matches 11 bases. The receptor was derived from a woman in her fifties or sixties with alopecia areata. Some clones in this sample may be carry-over from other donors' samples. The CDR3 DNA is TGCAGTGCTGCGACTAGCGGGGACTACGAGCAGTACTTC. Translation gives CSAATSGDYEQYF.